The 16 T cell receptor beta chains below all came from one sample that was sequenced in a study of regulatory T cells in long-lasting Graves disease. The sample's time point: newly diagnosed GD, antithyroid drugs for less than 3 months. Making the TCR library involved RNA that had been extracted from PBMCs. Building of the TCR beta libraries involved iRepertoire HTBI primers and Arm-PCR of CDR3 regions. MiXCR was run by TCRdb on the multiplex PCR reads, yielding one entry per CDR3 protein. The sample holds a few hundred thousand distinct CDR3 sequences, about an eighth seen once. The data also belong to a second study, concerning T cells in Graves' hyperthyroidism and ophthalmopathy.

The sequencing used peripheral blood mononuclear cells (PBMCs), collected at new diagnosis, from a patient treated with antithyroid drugs. These receptor sequences come from a woman aged 18-29 years with Graves disease.

This clonotype was picked up many times. The chain couples TRBV12-3 or TRBV12-4 to TRBJ2-1, with D perhaps given as TRBD1 or TRBD2 (6 bases each). The CDR3 length is 16 residues. The V gene lost 5 bases and the J gene lost 7 bases, with 21 bases spanning the gap. This chain's CDR3 is CASSLPRGPTKNEQFF. As DNA, the CDR3 is TGTGCCAGCAGTCTCCCCCGGGGGCCTACTAAGAATGAGCAGTTCTTC.

This clonotype has a handful of counts. The V call is TRBV29-1, the J call TRBJ2-5, with TRBD1 identical over 7 bases. V was pared by 4 bases and J by 5 bases, with 10 bases of the junction left unmatched. Per germline, CDR1 SQVTM and CDR2 ANQGSEA. CDR3 length: 14 residues. This CDR3 is CSVVYRGITETQYF. The DNA for the CDR3 is TGCAGCGTTGTCTACAGGGGTATCACCGAGACCCAGTACTTC.

This clonotype was counted once. This probably arose from a read error, given a far larger clone one base away. The chain is built from TRBV2 and TRBJ2-4; 9 positions match TRBD2. The end of the DNA fits TRBJ2-7 better, so the J call may be wrong. Germline assignment: CDR1 SNHLY and CDR2 FYNNEI. This CDR3 has 13 residues. The CDR3 loop is CASTASGADEQYF. The DNA for the CDR3 is TGTGCCAGCACGGCTAGCGGGGCGGACGAGCAGTACTTC.

This clonotype was seen many times. The chain carries TRBV5-4 and TRBJ2-3; D is uncertain. V lost 3 bases, J lost 3 bases, and 14 bases lay in between. Germline CDR1 reads SGHNT; CDR2 reads YYREEE (reference sequence). The CDR3 contains 15 residues. The CDR3 region has the DNA TGTGCCAGCAGCTCTGCTGCAGTCATGACAGATACGCAGTATTTT. Encoded protein: CASSSAAVMTDTQYF.

J is TRBJ2-1 and V is TRBV5-6; D is perhaps TRBD2 (5 bases). The CDR3 is 13 amino acids. Trimming left V 4 bases short and J 10 bases short, with 15 bases between. From germline, CDR1 is SGHDT and CDR2 YYEEEE. Here the CDR3 reads CASSPASRGEQFF. The CDR3 DNA is TGTGCCAGCAGCCCGGCCTCAAGAGGGGAGCAGTTCTTC.

Ten or more counts support this clonotype. For the CDR3, the DNA is TGTGCCAGCAGCTTAGATGTGAGGACAGGGGGCTATGGCTACACCTTC. Encoded protein: CASSLDVRTGGYGYTF. V usage is TRBV7-2 and J usage is TRBJ1-2; 10 bases are a match to TRBD1. CDR3 length equals 16 residues. CDR1 and CDR2 (germline): SGHTA, FQGNSA. Trimming took 1 base from V and 4 from J; bases not matched to a gene: 6.

This clonotype was counted at least ten times. The V gene is TRBV11-2, the J gene TRBJ1-2, with 7 bases matching TRBD1. Trimming cost V 3 bases and J 4 bases; bases outside gene matches: 5. Germline values: CDR1 SGHAT, CDR2 FQNNGV. This CDR3 is built from 14 residues. In DNA, the CDR3 is TGTGCCAGCAGCTTGGGGGGGACAGTCTATGGCTACACCTTC. Protein sequence: CASSLGGTVYGYTF.

The chain is built from TRBV6-1 and TRBJ1-6; 7 positions match TRBD1. Unmatched junction bases numbered 17, after V lost 6 bases and J lost 6 bases. The CDR3 consists of 18 residues. Germline CDR1 is MNHNS and CDR2 is SASEGT. The CDR3 coding sequence is TGTGCCAGCAGGTCCAAACAGGGGCGGCAGTACCTTAATTCACCCCTCCACTTT. Amino acids: CASRSKQGRQYLNSPLHF.

This clonotype was picked up many times. J is TRBJ1-5 and V is TRBV28; TRBD1 matches 10 bases. Germline V gene sequence: CDR1 MDHEN, CDR2 SYDVKM. V lost 5 bases to trimming and J lost 3 bases; unmatched junction nucleotides: 7. The CDR3 is 16 residues long. The CDR3 region has the DNA TGTGCCAGCAGTCCGCAGACAGGGGGCATCAATCAGCCCCAGCATTTT. Translated, it gives CASSPQTGGINQPQHF.

In the case of this clonotype: With a much larger clone just one base away, this may be a read error. The chain recombines TRBV29-1 with TRBJ2-5; possibly TRBD1 for D (5 bases). V was pared by 6 bases and J by 5 bases, with 13 bases between. The CDR3 is 12 amino acids. Germline lookup yields CDR1 SQVTM and CDR2 ANQGSEA. The CDR3 is CSVERGRETQYF. As DNA, the CDR3 is TGCAGCGTCGAAAGGGGCCGGGAGACCCAGTACTTC.

This clonotype has at least ten counts. The chain links TRBV5-4 to TRBJ2-3, with D maybe TRBD2 (6 bases). V dropped 3 bases and J dropped 0 bases, with 14 bases sitting between them. The CDR3 consists of 16 residues. Per the germline V gene, CDR1 is SGHNT and CDR2 is YYREEE (reference sequence). The CDR3 reads CASSSAYGSSTDTQYF. CDR3 nucleotide sequence: TGTGCCAGCAGCTCGGCCTACGGGAGTAGCACAGATACGCAGTATTTT.

The chain carries TRBV29-1 and TRBJ1-1, with D perhaps matching TRBD1 (5 bases). Trimming pared 8 bases from V and 4 bases from J, leaving 17 bases between. CDR1 and CDR2 from the germline V gene are SQVTM and ANQGSEA. This CDR3 spans 13 amino acids. CDR3 in DNA: TGCAGCACAATCAGGGAATCGGGCACTGAAGCTTTCTTT. Translating gives CSTIRESGTEAFF.

Remarks on this clonotype: A clone one base away is much larger, so this may be a read error. This chain uses TRBV2 with TRBJ2-1; D ambiguous. V was pared by 8 bases and J by 2 bases, with 13 bases between. Germline CDR1 SNHLY, CDR2 FYNNEI. There are 14 residues in the CDR3. The CDR3 region is CASAHGGPYNEQFF. The CDR3 DNA reads TGTGCCAGCGCGCACGGCGGTCCCTACAATGAGCAGTTCTTC.

This clonotype showed up many times. The gene calls are TRBV29-1 and TRBJ2-5; D call uncertain. The CDR3 has 13 amino acids. V lost 1 base and J lost 0, with 6 bases in between. Germline V gene data show CDR1 as SQVTM and CDR2 as ANQGSEA. The CDR3, as DNA: TGCAGCGTTGAAGGGTACAACCAAGAGACCCAGTACTTC. Protein product: CSVEGYNQETQYF.

This clonotype was detected only a few times. This chain joins TRBV11-3 and TRBJ1-3; D unresolved. Looked up from germline, CDR1 is SGHNT and CDR2 is YENEEA. The CDR3 contains 13 residues. V lost 5 bases and J 0 bases, leaving 5 bases between the germline ends. The CDR3 DNA follows: TGTGCCAGCAGCCAAGGCTCTGGAAACACCATATATTTT. This codes for CASSQGSGNTIYF.

This clonotype was seen repeatedly, ten times or more. The rearrangement uses TRBV12-3 or TRBV12-4 and TRBJ1-1; tentative D call: TRBD1 (6 bases). The CDR3 contains 18 residues. The V end lost 5 bases, the J end lost 0 bases, and 22 bases lay between the germline ends. CDR3: CASSRYRVSKTMNTEAFF. The CDR3 coding sequence is TGTGCCAGCAGTCGTTACAGGGTTTCGAAAACCATGAACACTGAAGCTTTCTTT.